The T cell receptor (beta chain) described here comes from a study of circulating tumor DNA in untreated peripheral T-cell lymphoma. Repertoires were generated with immunoSEQ multiplex PCR, while TCRdb's copy carries only in-frame clones and drops some. The sample includes some 8,700 clones, over 80% of them seen just once. The CDR3 contains 15 residues. V was clipped by 0 bases and J by 2 bases, with 10 bases between them. The germline V gene has CDR1 MGHRA and CDR2 YSYEKL. Sequenced: tumor tissue. The clonotype originates from a human donor with peripheral T-cell lymphoma. The genes are TRBV4-1 and TRBJ1-2; a weak D match, TRBD1 (6 bases). The CDR3 nucleotides read TGCGCCAGCAGCCAAGAGACAGGATCGAACTATGGCTACACCTTC. It translates to CASSQETGSNYGYTF.